The rows below give T cell receptor beta chains drawn from one sample of a study of neoadjuvant anti-PD-1 for oral cavity cancer. Only in-frame clones appear in the TCRdb table, and some are missing; sequencing was by immunoSEQ multiplex PCR. The sample has 55,000 to 75,000 clones, 70% to 85% seen once. The starting material was PBMCs, obtained before nivolumab (anti-PD-1) treatment. These receptors all stem from a person between 40 and 80 years old with oral cavity squamous cell carcinoma. The CDR3 runs from the conserved cysteine through the conserved F or W. The order of the fields is clone size, D gene, V gene, J gene, CDR3 DNA, CDR3 protein. D genes are given only for firm matches. Clone size is not always given. Where it is, it says once, few, many or a class for expanded clones.

clone size: once
D gene: .
V gene: TRBV7-9
J gene: TRBJ2-1
CDR3 DNA: TGTGCCAGCAGCCCGCTGAACGTCACTATTGAGCAGTTCTTC
CDR3 protein: CASSPLNVTIEQFF

clone size: .
D gene: .
V gene: TRBV6-5
J gene: TRBJ1-1
CDR3 DNA: TGTGCCAGCAGTTTCCGGGACCGAGGGATGAACACTGAAGCTTTCTTT
CDR3 protein: CASSFRDRGMNTEAFF

clone size: medium-sized
D gene: .
V gene: TRBV28
J gene: TRBJ1-1
CDR3 DNA: TGTGCCAGCAGTTTCTCCCTCGGGGGGCGGTCGAACACTGAAGCTTTCTTT
CDR3 protein: CASSFSLGGRSNTEAFF

clone size: .
D gene: .
V gene: TRBV5-4
J gene: TRBJ1-6
CDR3 DNA: TGTGCCAGCAGCTCTGAATTGAATTCACCCCTCCACTTT
CDR3 protein: CASSSELNSPLHF

clone size: .
D gene: TRBD2
V gene: TRBV7-8
J gene: TRBJ2-1
CDR3 DNA: TGTGCCAGCAGCTTGACTAGCGGGGGTTACAATGAGCAGTTCTTC
CDR3 protein: CASSLTSGGYNEQFF

clone size: .
D gene: TRBD2
V gene: TRBV5-1
J gene: TRBJ2-7
CDR3 DNA: TGCGCCAGCAGCTTGGCCGATCTTGGAATAGCGGGGGATTACGAGCAGTACTTC
CDR3 protein: CASSLADLGIAGDYEQYF

clone size: .
D gene: .
V gene: TRBV7-6
J gene: TRBJ1-2
CDR3 DNA: TGTGCCAGCAGAGGCAGGAACTATGGCTACACCTTC
CDR3 protein: CASRGRNYGYTF

clone size: .
D gene: .
V gene: TRBV9
J gene: TRBJ1-2
CDR3 DNA: TGTGCCAGCGGCGCCCTAGGGGCCTATGGCTACACCTTC
CDR3 protein: CASGALGAYGYTF

clone size: .
D gene: TRBD1
V gene: TRBV6-1
J gene: TRBJ1-1
CDR3 DNA: TGTGCCAGCAGTGTTGGGCAGGGGGGAAACACTGAAGCTTTCTTT
CDR3 protein: CASSVGQGGNTEAFF

clone size: .
D gene: .
V gene: TRBV20-1
J gene: TRBJ1-3
CDR3 DNA: TGCAGTGCTCATTCTGGAAACACCATATATTTT
CDR3 protein: CSAHSGNTIYF

clone size: .
D gene: TRBD1
V gene: TRBV27
J gene: TRBJ1-5
CDR3 DNA: TGTGCCAGCAGCCGGTTGCCAGCGACAGGGTATAGCAATCAGCCCCAGCATTTT
CDR3 protein: CASSRLPATGYSNQPQHF

clone size: .
D gene: .
V gene: TRBV15
J gene: TRBJ1-3
CDR3 DNA: TGTGCCACCAGCAGCCGATGGGCAAACGTCGGAAACACCATATATTTT
CDR3 protein: CATSSRWANVGNTIYF

clone size: once
D gene: .
V gene: TRBV7-2
J gene: TRBJ1-6
CDR3 DNA: TGTGCCAGCAGCTTAGGGACCAATAATTCACCCCTCCACTTT
CDR3 protein: CASSLGTNNSPLHF

clone size: .
D gene: .
V gene: TRBV10-2
J gene: TRBJ1-1
CDR3 DNA: TGCGCCAGCAGTTCTAAGATTGAAGCTTTCTTT
CDR3 protein: CASSSKIEAFF

clone size: .
D gene: .
V gene: TRBV29-1
J gene: TRBJ2-1
CDR3 DNA: TGCAGCACCCCTGGGGCGTTCTACAATGAGCAGTTCTTC
CDR3 protein: CSTPGAFYNEQFF

clone size: .
D gene: TRBD2
V gene: TRBV7-8
J gene: TRBJ2-1
CDR3 DNA: TGTGCCCAAAACCGACTAGCGGGGGGGCCCGGTGAGCAGTTCTTC
CDR3 protein: CAQNRLAGGPGEQFF

clone size: .
D gene: .
V gene: TRBV11-2
J gene: TRBJ1-1
CDR3 DNA: TGTGCCAGCAGCTTAGGGGGCTCGATCACTGAAGCTTTCTTT
CDR3 protein: CASSLGGSITEAFF

clone size: .
D gene: TRBD2
V gene: TRBV19
J gene: TRBJ2-7
CDR3 DNA: TGTGCCAGTAGTCAGCGGGAGGCCCCCTACGAGCAGTACTTC
CDR3 protein: CASSQREAPYEQYF

clone size: .
D gene: .
V gene: TRBV18
J gene: TRBJ2-7
CDR3 DNA: TGTGCCAGCTCACCAGGACAGTCCTCCTACGAGCAGTACTTC
CDR3 protein: CASSPGQSSYEQYF

clone size: .
D gene: TRBD2
V gene: TRBV11-2
J gene: TRBJ2-5
CDR3 DNA: TGTGCCAGCAGTCCGAGCGGGGGCTCTAGGACCCAGTACTTC
CDR3 protein: CASSPSGGSRTQYF

clone size: .
D gene: .
V gene: TRBV6-7
J gene: TRBJ1-1
CDR3 DNA: TGTGCCAGCAGTTACGATGAAGCTTTCTTT
CDR3 protein: CASSYDEAFF

clone size: .
D gene: .
V gene: TRBV25-1
J gene: TRBJ1-1
CDR3 DNA: TGTGCCAGCAGTGGGGGCGGTTGGAACACTGAAGCTTTCTTT
CDR3 protein: CASSGGGWNTEAFF

clone size: .
D gene: .
V gene: TRBV14
J gene: TRBJ1-4
CDR3 DNA: TGTGCCAGCAGCTCCCCCGGGACGTCTAATGAAAAACTGTTTTTT
CDR3 protein: CASSSPGTSNEKLFF

clone size: .
D gene: .
V gene: TRBV11-2
J gene: TRBJ2-6
CDR3 DNA: TGTGCCAGCAGCTTGTACCCGGCCCCATTAGAAGGGGCCAACGTCCTGACTTTC
CDR3 protein: CASSLYPAPLEGANVLTF

clone size: .
D gene: .
V gene: TRBV25-1
J gene: TRBJ1-1
CDR3 DNA: TGTGCCAGCAGTGCGACAGGAGAAGCTTTCTTT
CDR3 protein: CASSATGEAFF

clone size: .
D gene: .
V gene: TRBV7-9
J gene: TRBJ2-5
CDR3 DNA: TGTGCCAGCAGCTCCCGGGTTCAAGGAGAGACCCAGTACTTC
CDR3 protein: CASSSRVQGETQYF

clone size: .
D gene: .
V gene: TRBV9
J gene: TRBJ1-3
CDR3 DNA: TGTGCCAGCAGCTATTTGGGAAACACCATATATTTT
CDR3 protein: CASSYLGNTIYF

clone size: .
D gene: .
V gene: TRBV21-1
J gene: TRBJ1-1
CDR3 DNA: TGTCCCTCAGCAACGGGCGTGGGGGAGTTAACCACTGAAGCTTTCTTT
CDR3 protein: CPSATGVGELTTEAFF

clone size: .
D gene: .
V gene: TRBV6-1
J gene: TRBJ1-5
CDR3 DNA: TGTGCCAGCAGAGGACCCGGCAATCAGCCCCAGCATTTT
CDR3 protein: CASRGPGNQPQHF

clone size: few
D gene: TRBD2
V gene: TRBV2
J gene: TRBJ2-2
CDR3 DNA: TGTGCCAGCGCAGCGCTAGCGGGGGCACGAGGGGAGCTGTTTTTT
CDR3 protein: CASAALAGARGELFF

clone size: .
D gene: TRBD1
V gene: TRBV11-2
J gene: TRBJ1-3
CDR3 DNA: TGTGCCAGCAGCGCAGGGGGCCCTGGAAACACCATATATTTT
CDR3 protein: CASSAGGPGNTIYF

clone size: .
D gene: .
V gene: TRBV6-5
J gene: TRBJ1-4
CDR3 DNA: TGTGCCAGCAGACGGACAGCAACTAATGAAAAACTGTTTTTT
CDR3 protein: CASRRTATNEKLFF

clone size: .
D gene: .
V gene: TRBV6-5
J gene: TRBJ1-2
CDR3 DNA: TGTGCCAGCAGTTCCCGGGGGGCTGGCTACACCTTC
CDR3 protein: CASSSRGAGYTF

clone size: .
D gene: .
V gene: TRBV28
J gene: TRBJ1-2
CDR3 DNA: TGTGCCAGCTCGGTGGTGGGGGCGGATCGCTATGGCTACACCTTC
CDR3 protein: CASSVVGADRYGYTF

clone size: .
D gene: TRBD2
V gene: TRBV29-1
J gene: TRBJ2-7
CDR3 DNA: TGCAGCGTGACTCTAGCGGGAGTTCAATACGAGCAGTACTTC
CDR3 protein: CSVTLAGVQYEQYF

clone size: .
D gene: TRBD2
V gene: TRBV18
J gene: TRBJ2-3
CDR3 DNA: TGTGCCAGCTCAGTCAGACTAGCGAGTGTGGCAGATACGCAGTATTTT
CDR3 protein: CASSVRLASVADTQYF

clone size: .
D gene: .
V gene: TRBV6-4
J gene: TRBJ1-2
CDR3 DNA: TGTGCCAGCCACGTGGGGGCCTTAGGGAGCTATGGCTACACCTTC
CDR3 protein: CASHVGALGSYGYTF

clone size: .
D gene: .
V gene: TRBV9
J gene: TRBJ1-1
CDR3 DNA: TGTGCCAGCAGCGTAGGAGGGACGGCGGGGGACACTGAAGCTTTCTTT
CDR3 protein: CASSVGGTAGDTEAFF

clone size: .
D gene: TRBD1
V gene: TRBV7-6
J gene: TRBJ2-7
CDR3 DNA: TGTGCCAGCAGCCCGCGGACAGGGAATCCCTACGAGCAGTACTTC
CDR3 protein: CASSPRTGNPYEQYF

clone size: few
D gene: TRBD1
V gene: TRBV6-1
J gene: TRBJ2-2
CDR3 DNA: TGTGCCAGCAGTGAACGACAGGGGTTAAGCGGGGAGCTGTTTTTT
CDR3 protein: CASSERQGLSGELFF

clone size: many
D gene: TRBD1
V gene: TRBV7-2
J gene: TRBJ1-6
CDR3 DNA: TGTGCCAGCCGCACCACAGGGGGCTATAATTCACCCCTCCACTTT
CDR3 protein: CASRTTGGYNSPLHF

clone size: .
D gene: TRBD1
V gene: TRBV2
J gene: TRBJ1-1
CDR3 DNA: TGTGCCAGCATGAAGGACAGGGGGGTTGGCACTGAAGCTTTCTTT
CDR3 protein: CASMKDRGVGTEAFF

clone size: once
D gene: .
V gene: TRBV18
J gene: TRBJ1-3
CDR3 DNA: TGTGCCAGCTCACCCGGGCGGGGCTCAAACACCATATATTTT
CDR3 protein: CASSPGRGSNTIYF

clone size: .
D gene: TRBD2
V gene: TRBV14
J gene: TRBJ2-1
CDR3 DNA: TGTGCCAGCAGCCGACGAGGCGGGAGTAGGTTGGATGAGCAGTTCTTC
CDR3 protein: CASSRRGGSRLDEQFF

clone size: .
D gene: .
V gene: TRBV19
J gene: TRBJ1-1
CDR3 DNA: TGTGCCAGTAGGGGGTTGGGGGACACTGAAGCTTTCTTT
CDR3 protein: CASRGLGDTEAFF

clone size: few
D gene: .
V gene: TRBV7-9
J gene: TRBJ1-2
CDR3 DNA: TGTGCCAGCAGAGCCACAGGGTTACTTGGCTACACCTTC
CDR3 protein: CASRATGLLGYTF

clone size: .
D gene: TRBD2
V gene: TRBV5-4
J gene: TRBJ2-5
CDR3 DNA: TGTGCCAGCAGACTAGCGGGCGGAGAGACCCAGTACTTC
CDR3 protein: CASRLAGGETQYF

clone size: .
D gene: .
V gene: TRBV15
J gene: TRBJ2-1
CDR3 DNA: TGTGCCACCAGCAGGTCAAGAGGTATATGGGTGGAAGTTCAGTTCTTC
CDR3 protein: CATSRSRGIWVEVQFF

clone size: .
D gene: .
V gene: TRBV27
J gene: TRBJ1-1
CDR3 DNA: TGTGCCAGCAGTCGCGTGGGACTGACCACTGAAGCTTTCTTT
CDR3 protein: CASSRVGLTTEAFF

clone size: .
D gene: .
V gene: TRBV5-1
J gene: TRBJ1-1
CDR3 DNA: TGCGCCAGCAGCTTGGAGGCCCCCACTGAAGCTTTCTTT
CDR3 protein: CASSLEAPTEAFF

clone size: .
D gene: .
V gene: TRBV7-9
J gene: TRBJ1-2
CDR3 DNA: TGTGCCAGCAGCTTAGGGACCGTTTATGGCTACACCTTC
CDR3 protein: CASSLGTVYGYTF

clone size: .
D gene: TRBD2
V gene: TRBV10-2
J gene: TRBJ2-1
CDR3 DNA: TGCGCCAGCACAGGACTAGCGGGAAATGAGCAGTTCTTC
CDR3 protein: CASTGLAGNEQFF

clone size: .
D gene: .
V gene: TRBV6-5
J gene: TRBJ1-6
CDR3 DNA: TGTGCCAGCGGTCGCGGGAATTCACCCCTCCACTTT
CDR3 protein: CASGRGNSPLHF

clone size: once
D gene: .
V gene: TRBV4-2
J gene: TRBJ2-1
CDR3 DNA: TGTGCCAGCAGCCAAGCCTGGGACTCTGTCCATGAGCAGTTCTTC
CDR3 protein: CASSQAWDSVHEQFF

clone size: many
D gene: .
V gene: TRBV19
J gene: TRBJ1-1
CDR3 DNA: TGTGCCAGTAGTGACTCGGCGAACACTGAAGCTTTCTTT
CDR3 protein: CASSDSANTEAFF

clone size: .
D gene: .
V gene: TRBV4-1
J gene: TRBJ2-1
CDR3 DNA: TGCGCCAGCAACAAAGAACTAGGGGATTACTACAATGAGCAGTTCTTC
CDR3 protein: CASNKELGDYYNEQFF

clone size: .
D gene: TRBD2
V gene: TRBV5-4
J gene: TRBJ2-7
CDR3 DNA: TGTGCCAGCAGCTTTGGTAGCGGGAGGGTCGAGCAGTACTTC
CDR3 protein: CASSFGSGRVEQYF

clone size: .
D gene: .
V gene: TRBV6-5
J gene: TRBJ1-2
CDR3 DNA: TGTGCCAGCAGTTACCAGGGAGTTGATGGCTACACCTTC
CDR3 protein: CASSYQGVDGYTF

clone size: .
D gene: TRBD2
V gene: TRBV5-6
J gene: TRBJ2-3
CDR3 DNA: TGTGCCAGCAGCGAAACCGGGACTAGCGGGGGCATAGATACGCAGTATTTT
CDR3 protein: CASSETGTSGGIDTQYF

clone size: .
D gene: .
V gene: TRBV11-2
J gene: TRBJ1-4
CDR3 DNA: TGTGCCAGCAGCTTAAGCTGGGGGTCTGCTAATGAAAAACTGTTTTTT
CDR3 protein: CASSLSWGSANEKLFF